This T cell receptor (beta chain) is from a study of blood T cell repertoires in COVID-19. Background on the study: COVID-19 samples from acute and convalescent phases originated in the United States, Italy and Spain. Sources were T cells, B-cell-depleted T cells, or PBMCs; the material itself was cDNA or gDNA.

In the authors' methods: Estimation of nucleated cell counts was performed using reference gene primer amplification. Repertoires were generated with immunoSEQ multiplex PCR, while TCRdb's copy carries only in-frame clones and drops some. V, J and clone size reflect that table, while D and trimming were determined from the DNA. Among around 150,000 clones listed, about 87% were seen once. This CDR3 has 13 amino acids. V shed 5 bases, J shed 4 bases, and the junction held 2 bases outside the gene matches. V gene TRBV12-3 or TRBV12-4 combines with J gene TRBJ1-1, with 9 bases identical to TRBD1. The sequence came from a man aged 60 to 69 with active or convalescent COVID-19. The sample comprised peripheral blood. CDR3 amino acids: CASSGQGRTEAFF. Here the CDR3 DNA reads TGTGCCAGCAGTGGACAGGGGCGCACTGAAGCTTTCTTT.